This T cell receptor beta chain is from a study of identical twins. The CDR3 runs 14 residues. After removal of 7 bases from V and 10 bases from J, the junction contained 12 bases not matched to a gene. Germline assignment: CDR1 MNHEY and CDR2 SMNVEV (reference sequence). A note on this clonotype: The antigen is not known. A much larger clonotype is one base distant, so this may be a read error.

MiXCR, run by TCRdb on the 5' RACE reads, gives a single entry per CDR3 protein. The sample records 1.5 million to 2 million distinct CDR3 sequences, under 35% being singletons. Study-wide results and caveats: Potential partial confounding of zero-insertion analyses by invariant MAIT and iNKT cells was noted. Excess low generation probability was seen in twin-shared out-of-frame alpha sequences.

The TCR comes from a newborn girl in good health. The specimen was cord blood. The chain couples TRBV27 to TRBJ2-1; 8 bases agree with TRBD1. CDR3 amino acids: CASKLGQGAYEQFF. CDR3 DNA: TGTGCCAGCAAACTCGGACAGGGAGCCTACGAGCAGTTCTTC.